The clone carrying this TCR beta chain appeared many times. Ranging in age from about 6 to 90, the donors were healthy Caucasian individuals from Russia. Extractions gave at least 5.5 micrograms of total RNA per sample. This specimen belongs to a study of blood T cells in healthy people across ages. Primers used in a second PCR of about 6 to 11 cycles were a sample-barcoded 5' primer and a J-beta primer mix. One entry per CDR3 protein, called by TCRdb with MiXCR from the 5' RACE reads. This table holds around 1.7 million distinct CDR3 sequences, approximately 28% found once. This CDR3 has 14 residues. CDR1 and CDR2 from the germline V gene are ENHRY and SYGVKD. V dropped 6 bases and J dropped 2 bases, with 14 bases sitting between them.

The clonotype comes from a woman between 25 and 40 years old in good health. The sample consisted of blood. The chain carries TRBV10-3 and TRBJ2-7; possible D gene TRBD2, 6 bases. The CDR3: CAIREIADTYEQYF. The CDR3 coding sequence is TGTGCCATCAGGGAGATAGCGGATACCTACGAGCAGTACTTC.